This note documents a single T cell receptor beta chain sequence. Antigen: not known. These data originate in a study of cytomegalovirus exposure and HLA in healthy donors. Study overall: In a later analysis, the 90 to 150 validation repertoires were reported to have used the same platform as the approximately 670 first-cohort repertoires.

V shed 0 bases and J 4 bases; nucleotides not matched to a gene: 4. The germline CDR1 and CDR2 sequences are SGDLS and YYNGEE. The CDR3 length is 15 residues. Findings and limits, study-wide: Subsequent analysis found a tendency for first-cohort TCR clusters to co-occur within the 95 to 150 validation repertoires. The listing of 150 to 200 TCR beta chains classed them as cytomegalovirus-associated.

Using immunoSEQ multiplex PCR, the repertoire was profiled, and TCRdb retains in-frame clones only, with some absent. The sample shows approximately 190,000 clones, 80% to 90% of them seen only once. The approximately 120-subject validation cohort, separate from the approximately 670-subject first cohort, included the donors. Sequenced input: PBMCs. The TCR was taken from a woman in her 30s in good health and CMV-seropositive. The chain has TRBV9 and TRBJ2-3, with 8 nucleotides matching TRBD2. CDR3 region: CASSVGTGGPDTQYF. The CDR3 nucleotides are TGTGCCAGCAGCGTAGGTACGGGAGGGCCAGATACGCAGTATTTT.